Listed below are T cell receptor beta chains from one sample, sequenced in a study of technical replicates of blood from a few donors. Here immunoSEQ multiplex PCR was the method, and the copy in TCRdb shows in-frame clones only, minus some. Of 100,000 or so clones detected, roughly 95% appear once; the ten largest clones hold 0.2% to 0.25%. Sample: T cells isolated from PBMCs. The receptor set was obtained from a human donor in good health. CDR3s include the opening cysteine and the closing phenylalanine or tryptophan. A D gene is named only where the DNA matches it firmly. Clone size is shown for a subset of rows, as once, few, many or a class of expanded clone.

>once|TRBJ2-1|-|TRBV9|13
CASSVTGNNEQFF
TGTGCCAGCAGCGTCACAGGGAACAATGAGCAGTTCTTC
>-|TRBJ2-3|-|TRBV14|17
CASSHILARRSTDTQYF
TGTGCCAGCAGCCACATATTGGCCAGGAGGTCCACAGATACGCAGTATTTT
>-|TRBJ2-3|TRBD2|TRBV27|17
CASRFGTSGTSTDTQYF
TGTGCCAGCAGATTCGGGACTAGCGGGACCAGCACAGATACGCAGTATTTT
>-|TRBJ1-5|-|TRBV7-9|14
CASSLGAGYQPQHF
TGTGCCAGCAGCTTAGGGGCGGGGTATCAGCCCCAGCATTTT
>-|TRBJ2-7|-|TRBV5-1|14
CASSLGVGSYEQYF
TGCGCCAGCAGCTTGGGTGTCGGCTCCTACGAGCAGTACTTC
>-|TRBJ2-3|-|TRBV19|13
CASRQFGTDTQYF
TGTGCCTCGCGGCAGTTTGGCACAGATACGCAGTATTTT
>-|TRBJ2-1|TRBD2|TRBV7-9|18
CASSLMASGDFSYNEQFF
TGTGCCAGCAGCTTAATGGCTAGCGGGGATTTCTCCTACAATGAGCAGTTCTTC
>-|TRBJ1-1|-|TRBV21-1|15
CASSNPGYRDTEAFF
TGTGCCAGCAGCAATCCCGGCTATCGGGACACTGAAGCTTTCTTT
>-|TRBJ1-3|-|TRBV7-9|16
CASSKVVRGTGNTIYF
TGTGCCAGCAGTAAGGTAGTTCGGGGAACGGGAAACACCATATATTTT
>-|TRBJ2-7|-|TRBV4-1|15
CASSQDGHPSYEQYF
TGCGCCAGCAGCCAAGACGGACATCCATCCTACGAGCAGTACTTC
>-|TRBJ2-2|-|TRBV9|15
CASRQTGSNTGELFF
TGTGCCAGCAGACAAACAGGGTCGAACACCGGGGAGCTGTTTTTT
>-|TRBJ2-3|TRBD1|TRBV27|14
CASSRTGGTDTQYF
TGTGCCAGCAGCAGGACAGGGGGCACAGATACGCAGTATTTT
>-|TRBJ2-3|TRBD2|TRBV9|14
CASSAAGGGNTQYF
TGTGCCAGCAGCGCGGCGGGGGGGGGTAATACGCAGTATTTT
>-|TRBJ1-1|TRBD1|TRBV11-3|13
CASSRDRDTEAFF
TGTGCCAGCAGCCGCGACAGGGACACTGAAGCTTTCTTT
>-|TRBJ1-6|TRBD1|TRBV6-6|14
CASSPTGGNSPLHF
TGTGCCAGCAGCCCTACAGGGGGCAATTCACCCCTCCACTTT
>-|TRBJ1-4|-|TRBV10-2|13
CASNAGEGEKLFF
TGCGCCAGCAATGCAGGGGAAGGTGAAAAACTGTTTTTT
>-|TRBJ1-5|-|TRBV6-1|18
CASSGREGMSGGDQPQHF
TGTGCCAGCAGTGGAAGGGAAGGTATGTCAGGAGGGGATCAGCCCCAGCATTTT
>-|TRBJ2-3|-|TRBV7-3|14
CASSIGHVTDTQYF
TGTGCCAGCAGCATAGGACATGTCACAGATACGCAGTATTTT
>-|TRBJ2-7|-|TRBV21-1|15
CASSKHRELTYEQYF
TGTGCCAGCAGCAAACACCGGGAGCTAACCTACGAGCAGTACTTC
>-|TRBJ1-5|TRBD1|TRBV6-5|15
CASSYGTGANQPQHF
TGTGCCAGCAGTTACGGGACAGGCGCTAATCAGCCCCAGCATTTT
>once|TRBJ2-3|TRBD2|TRBV6-5|14
CASSAAGAVDTQYF
TGTGCCAGCAGTGCGGCGGGAGCTGTAGATACGCAGTATTTT
>-|TRBJ1-5|-|TRBV2|13
CASEGRDNQPQHF
TGTGCCAGCGAGGGGCGGGATAATCAGCCCCAGCATTTT
>-|TRBJ1-1|-|TRBV28|16
CASSPLIDRMNTEAFF
TGTGCCAGCAGCCCCTTAATTGACAGGATGAACACTGAAGCTTTCTTT
>-|TRBJ2-3|-|TRBV20-1|10
CSASRDTQYF
TGCAGTGCTAGTAGAGATACGCAGTATTTT
>-|TRBJ1-4|-|TRBV7-6|14
CASSLGNSGEKLFF
TGTGCCAGCAGCTTAGGGAACAGCGGGGAAAAACTGTTTTTT
>-|TRBJ2-1|TRBD2|TRBV29-1|14
CSVRRGGLNNEQFF
TGCAGCGTCCGGCGGGGGGGCCTTAACAATGAGCAGTTCTTC
>-|TRBJ1-1|-|TRBV6-5|13
CASSPRANTEAFF
TGTGCCAGCAGCCCGAGGGCGAACACTGAAGCTTTCTTT
>-|TRBJ2-2|TRBD2|TRBV11-3|19
CASSLPPGLAGGNTGELFF
TGTGCCAGCAGTCTACCACCAGGACTAGCGGGGGGCAACACCGGGGAGCTGTTTTTT
>-|TRBJ1-5|-|TRBV18|15
CASQRQRDSNQPQHF
TGTGCCAGCCAGCGACAGAGAGATAGCAATCAGCCCCAGCATTTT
>-|TRBJ2-7|TRBD2|TRBV5-1|17
CASSLGTSGRLAYEQYF
TGCGCCAGCAGCTTGGGGACTAGCGGGAGGCTAGCCTACGAGCAGTACTTC
>-|TRBJ2-3|TRBD2|TRBV28|16
CASSLSPSGVDGTQYF
TGTGCCAGCAGTTTATCCCCTAGCGGGGTGGACGGTACGCAGTATTTT
>-|TRBJ1-1|TRBD1|TRBV30|17
CACPLTLPGGAGTEAFF
TGTGCCTGCCCACTTACACTTCCAGGGGGCGCCGGCACTGAAGCTTTCTTT
>once|TRBJ2-5|-|TRBV4-1|15
CASSQTPLGKETQYF
TGCGCCAGCAGCCAAACACCCCTTGGCAAAGAGACCCAGTACTTC
>-|TRBJ1-1|TRBD1|TRBV18|13
CASSGTGDTEAFF
TGTGCCAGCTCAGGGACAGGGGACACTGAAGCTTTCTTT
>-|TRBJ2-3|-|TRBV11-3|15
CASSPSGQGGDTQYF
TGTGCCAGCAGCCCATCTGGGCAGGGGGGAGATACGCAGTATTTT
>-|TRBJ1-2|TRBD1|TRBV2|13
CASSVRGAYGYTF
TGTGCCAGCAGTGTCAGGGGGGCCTATGGCTACACCTTC
>-|TRBJ1-2|-|TRBV5-4|12
CASSFYGDGYTF
TGTGCCAGCAGCTTTTACGGGGATGGCTACACCTTC
>-|TRBJ2-1|-|TRBV5-4|11
CASSLAGEQFF
TGTGCCAGCAGCTTGGCAGGTGAGCAGTTCTTC
>-|TRBJ2-1|TRBD2|TRBV19|14
CATSSGTSYNEQFF
TGTGCCACCTCGAGCGGGACCTCCTACAATGAGCAGTTCTTC
>-|TRBJ2-5|TRBD2|TRBV7-9|12
CAINGGDETQYF
TGTGCCATAAACGGGGGGGACGAGACCCAGTACTTC